Presented here are 5 T cell receptor beta chains from one specimen sequenced in a study of beta chain features in type 1 diabetes. Reverse transcription of all isolated RNA meant that expressed TCRB transcripts were sequenced. The table came from immunoSEQ multiplex PCR; TCRdb's copy has only in-frame clones and leaves some out. The sample has 600,000 to 700,000 clones, around 12% seen once; the top ten hold around 0.12%. Findings and limits, study-wide: Researchers report that Type 1 diabetes patients had moderately but significantly shorter TCRB CDR3s across all four CD4+ subsets.

These receptors' targets are unknown. Sequences were obtained from naive CD4+ T cells from blood. The receptor set was obtained from a man aged 30 to 39 with type 1 diabetes.

The rearrangement links TRBV5-1 to TRBJ1-6; D might be TRBD1 (6 bases). Per germline, CDR1 SGHRS and CDR2 YFSETQ. Trimming stripped 2 bases from V and 0 bases from J, with 9 bases between. This CDR3 is built from 16 residues. The CDR3 sequence is CASSLGQISYNSPLHF. CDR3 DNA sequence: TGCGCCAGCAGCTTAGGACAGATCTCCTATAATTCACCCCTCCACTTT.

This chain uses TRBV6-5 with TRBJ2-2; D is possibly TRBD1 (6 bases). Germline assignment: CDR1 MNHEY and CDR2 SVGAGI. Trimming stripped 7 bases from V and 11 bases from J, with 11 bases between. The CDR3 covers 11 residues. CDR3 in amino acids: CASTEQGELFF. In nucleotides, the CDR3 is TGTGCCAGCACCGAACAGGGAGAGCTGTTTTTT.

The rearrangement uses TRBV6-5 and TRBJ2-7; no reliable D call. This CDR3 has 15 residues. Trimming cost V 2 bases and J 4 bases, with 15 bases left between them. Germline CDR1 and CDR2: MNHEY and SVGAGI. CDR3: CASSYGHGVRYEQYF. CDR3 nucleotides: TGTGCCAGCAGTTACGGGCATGGTGTTAGGTACGAGCAGTACTTC.

The rearrangement joins TRBV9 to TRBJ1-1, with D uncertain. Germline CDR1 reads SGDLS; CDR2 reads YYNGEE. The CDR3 has 16 amino acids. Trimming took 0 bases from V and 0 from J, leaving 12 bases between them. The CDR3 protein is CASSVGVGLMNTEAFF. CDR3 DNA sequence: TGTGCCAGCAGCGTAGGAGTGGGTCTCATGAACACTGAAGCTTTCTTT.

This clone was detected only a few times. The gene calls are TRBV2 and TRBJ1-1; D gene unclear. Germline V lookup: CDR1 SNHLY, CDR2 FYNNEI. This CDR3 is 14 amino acids long. Trimming pared 2 bases from V and 0 bases from J, leaving 7 bases between. As DNA, the CDR3 is TGTGCCAGCAGTGAACCCAGCCTGAACACTGAAGCTTTCTTT. It specifies CASSEPSLNTEAFF.